These 24 T cell receptor beta chains came from one sample sequenced in a study of blood T cells in healthy people across ages. Sample-barcoded 5' priming and a J-beta primer mix drove a second PCR of about 6 to 11 cycles. TCRdb passed the 5' RACE reads through MiXCR, listing each CDR3 protein once. The sample lists around 650,000 distinct CDR3 sequences; roughly 32% were seen once. The material sequenced was blood. All receptors derive from a woman over 75 in good health.

This clonotype came up many times. The rearrangement joins TRBV20-1 to TRBJ2-5; D remains unclear. V lost 2 bases and J 1 base, leaving 11 bases between the germline ends. There are 14 residues in the CDR3. Germline V gene sequence: CDR1 DFQATT, CDR2 SNEGSKA (reference sequence). In DNA form, the CDR3 reads TGCAGTGCTAGACTCGGCCAACTCCAAGAGACCCAGTACTTC. Residues: CSARLGQLQETQYF.

This clonotype was seen only a few times. This chain connects TRBV19 to TRBJ2-1, with 7 bases aligning to TRBD2. This CDR3 contains 13 residues. V trimming: 8 bases; J trimming: 6 bases; junction bases outside the gene matches: 7. Germline V gene lookup returns CDR1 LNHDA and CDR2 SQIVND (reference sequence). The CDR3: CASSQGGSNEQFF. The CDR3 DNA reads TGTGCCAGTTCCCAGGGAGGGTCCAATGAGCAGTTCTTC.

The rearrangement joins TRBV7-2 to TRBJ2-5; 7 bases align to TRBD2. Germline V gene data show CDR1 as SGHTA and CDR2 as FQGNSA. V trimming: 7 bases; J trimming: 1 base; junction bases outside the gene matches: 12. CDR3 size: 16 residues. CDR3 DNA sequence: TGTGCCAGCACCCTAGGGAGGGGTCGGATCCAAGAGACCCAGTACTTC. Translated, it gives CASTLGRGRIQETQYF.

This clonotype was seen repeatedly, ten times or more. J is TRBJ2-3 and V is TRBV14; D is ambiguous. Per germline, CDR1 SGHDN and CDR2 FVKESK. This CDR3 comprises 11 residues. V was pared by 2 bases and J by 6 bases, with 3 bases between. The chain's CDR3 is CASSQKDTQYF. As DNA, the CDR3 is TGTGCCAGCAGCCAAAAGGATACGCAGTATTTT.

The chain uses TRBV20-1 and TRBJ2-3; 14 bases align to TRBD2. V was pared by 6 bases and J by 7 bases, with 3 bases of the junction left unmatched. The CDR3 totals 13 residues. The germline V gene has CDR1 DFQATT and CDR2 SNEGSKA (reference sequence). The CDR3 protein is CSARLAGGNTQYF. The DNA for the CDR3 is TGCAGTGCGAGACTAGCGGGGGGGAATACGCAGTATTTT.

The chain combines TRBV10-3 with TRBJ1-1; TRBD1 is a possible D gene (5 bases). V was pared by 10 bases and J by 5 bases, with 14 bases between. There are 12 residues in the CDR3. Germline V lookup: CDR1 ENHRY, CDR2 SYGVKD. This CDR3 is CATWSGGTEAFF. The DNA for the CDR3 is TGTGCCACCTGGAGCGGGGGAACTGAAGCTTTCTTT.

This clonotype was observed many times. V usage is TRBV20-1 and J usage is TRBJ2-3; 8 bases map to TRBD2. Germline assignment: CDR1 DFQATT and CDR2 SNEGSKA (reference sequence). The ends lost 6 bases at V and 3 bases at J; junction bases unmatched: 8. The CDR3 sequence is 14 residues long. The CDR3 DNA reads TGCAGTGCGGAACGGGGGGGCCGAACAGATACGCAGTATTTT. Translation gives CSAERGGRTDTQYF.

As regards this clonotype: This could be a read error, since a much larger clone is one nucleotide away. This sequence joins TRBV10-3 and TRBJ1-2; D is unclear. This CDR3 is built from 14 residues. Germline lookup yields CDR1 ENHRY and CDR2 SYGVKD. The V end lost 6 bases, the J end lost 7 bases, and 18 bases lay between the germline ends. CDR3 DNA: TGTGCCATCAGAGAATGGGCCTCAGAATGTGGCTACACCTTC. As protein: CAIREWASECGYTF.

The table lists this clonotype with many counts. The chain carries TRBV5-1 and TRBJ1-5; perhaps TRBD1 as D (5 bases). Germline V lookup: CDR1 SGHRS, CDR2 YFSETQ. The V gene lost 0 bases and the J gene lost 7 bases, with 11 bases spanning the gap. The CDR3 is made up of 14 amino acids. CDR3 coding DNA: TGCGCCAGCAGCTTGGAGGCAGGGCGCCAGCCCCAGCATTTT. Protein sequence: CASSLEAGRQPQHF.

This clonotype was counted ten times or more. The rearrangement joins TRBV4-3 to TRBJ2-7; D gene uncertain. The V gene's germline CDR1 is LGHNA and CDR2 YSLEER. V gave up 2 bases and J gave up 4 bases, with 9 bases separating them. This CDR3 has 13 amino acids. CDR3 coding DNA: TGCGCCAGCAGCCAAAGTCAGTATTACGAGCAGTACTTC. Residues: CASSQSQYYEQYF.

The V call is TRBV15, the J call TRBJ1-1; no clear D gene. Trimming stripped 4 bases from V and 1 base from J, with 13 bases between. The CDR3 sequence is 15 residues long. Germline assignment: CDR1 LNHNV and CDR2 YYDKDF (reference sequence). DNA of the CDR3: TGTGCCACCAGCATAACCGGGTCCCCGAACACTGAAGCTTTCTTT. Protein: CATSITGSPNTEAFF. The full variable domain, with the rest looked up from reference TRBV15 and TRBJ1-1, is DAMVIQNPRYQVTQFGKPVTLSCSQTLNHNVMYWYQQKSSQAPKLLFHYYDKDFNNEADTPDNFQSRRPNTSFCFLDIRSPGLGDTAMYLCATSITGSPNTEAFFGQGTRLTVV.

This chain joins TRBV20-1 and TRBJ2-2; weak D call: TRBD1 (5 bases). The CDR3 is 17 amino acids. The ends were cut back, 3 bases at V and 5 bases at J, with 22 bases in the middle. Germline lookup yields CDR1 DFQATT and CDR2 SNEGSKA (reference sequence). The CDR3 DNA sequence: TGCAGTGCTAGTGGCTGGGGCGATCACAAGGGGACCGGGGAGCTGTTTTTT. Its protein is CSASGWGDHKGTGELFF.

The J gene is TRBJ1-6, the V gene TRBV20-1; D gene uncertain. Germline assignment: CDR1 DFQATT and CDR2 SNEGSKA (reference sequence). V lost 6 bases and J 7 bases, leaving 16 bases between the germline ends. This CDR3 contains 14 residues. Here the CDR3 DNA reads TGCAGTGCAATGGGAGGGTCTCAGAATTCACCCCTCCACTTT. It is translated as CSAMGGSQNSPLHF.

This clonotype was counted many times. This may be a read error: a much more frequent sequence differs by one nucleotide. CDR3 in DNA: TGTGCCAGCAACCGACAGGGACAAGAGACCCAGTACTTC. Translating gives CASNRQGQETQYF. The J gene is TRBJ2-5, the V gene TRBV21-1; the table's D call TRBD1 went unverified against the DNA. TRBV21-1 is a pseudogene segment. This CDR3 has 13 amino acids.

This clonotype has at least ten counts. In DNA, the CDR3 is TGTGCCAGCAGTGGTCGTGGGGGAATGACCTACGAGCAGTACTTC. Its translation: CASSGRGGMTYEQYF. This rearrangement joins TRBV2 to TRBJ2-7, with D perhaps TRBD1 or TRBD2 (5 bases each). V was trimmed by 4 bases and J by 2 bases, leaving 15 bases between them. Germline values: CDR1 SNHLY, CDR2 FYNNEI. The length of the CDR3 is 15 residues. Combining the CDR3 with reference TRBV2 and TRBJ2-7 gives the whole variable domain EPEVTQTPSHQVTQMGQEVILRCVPISNHLYFYWYRQILGQKVEFLVSFYNNEISEKSEIFDDQFSVERPDGSNFTLKIRSTKLEDSAMYFCASSGRGGMTYEQYFGPGTRLTVT.

This clonotype was found many times. This rearrangement joins TRBV7-2 to TRBJ2-3; tentatively, D is TRBD1 or TRBD2 (5 bases each). Germline V gene data show CDR1 as SGHTA and CDR2 as FQGNSA. The CDR3 consists of 14 residues. The V end lost 5 bases, the J end lost 2 bases, and 11 bases lay between the germline ends. The CDR3 nucleotides are TGTGCCAGCAGCCCTGGGACCGACACAGATACGCAGTATTTT. Its protein product is CASSPGTDTDTQYF. The full variable domain, with the rest looked up from reference TRBV7-2 and TRBJ2-3, is GAGVSQSPSNKVTEKGKDVELRCDPISGHTALYWYRQSLGQGLEFLIYFQGNSAPDKSGLPSDRFSAERTGGSVSTLTIQRTQQEDSAVYLCASSPGTDTDTQYFGPGTRLTVL.

This clonotype was counted at least ten times. This chain links TRBV9 with TRBJ1-2; D call uncertain. CDR3 length: 13 residues. The germline gives CDR1 SGDLS, CDR2 YYNGEE. Trimming removed 0 bases from V and 4 bases from J, with 7 bases in between. In DNA form, the CDR3 reads TGTGCCAGCAGCGTAGACTACAGCTATGGCTACACCTTC. It specifies CASSVDYSYGYTF.

This clonotype was observed at least ten times. This rearrangement joins TRBV20-1 to TRBJ1-5; 7 bases map to TRBD1. The CDR3 length is 13 residues. V dropped 1 base and J dropped 6; count of bases not matched to a gene: 3. The germline CDR1 and CDR2 sequences are DFQATT and SNEGSKA (reference sequence). CDR3 loop: CSARGQGGQPQHF. The CDR3 nucleotides read TGCAGTGCTAGAGGACAGGGAGGTCAGCCCCAGCATTTT.

This clonotype was seen repeatedly, ten times or more. CDR3 in amino acids: CASSLGRGNSGASSYNEQFF. CDR3 nucleotides: TGTGCCAGCAGCTTAGGAAGAGGTAATAGCGGGGCTAGCTCCTACAATGAGCAGTTCTTC. The chain recombines TRBV7-9 with TRBJ2-1; TRBD2 agrees at 8 bases. V shed 1 base and J 0 bases; nucleotides not matched to a gene: 14. The CDR3 has 20 amino acids. Per germline, CDR1 SEHNR and CDR2 FQNEAQ (reference sequence). The whole variable domain, filled in from reference TRBV7-9 and TRBJ2-1, reads DTGVSQNPRHKITKRGQNVTFRCDPISEHNRLYWYRQTLGQGPEFLTYFQNEAQLEKSRLLSDRFSAERPKGSFSTLEIQRTEQGDSAMYLCASSLGRGNSGASSYNEQFFGPGTRLTVL.

This clonotype was observed a single time. The chain has TRBV9 and TRBJ2-7; no firm D call. The germline gives CDR1 SGDLS, CDR2 YYNGEE. Trimming took 3 bases from V and 1 from J, leaving 11 bases between them. The CDR3 is 14 residues long. Written as DNA, the CDR3 is TGTGCCAGCAGCGCAGCTTCGGGTTCCTACGAGCAGTACTTC. Translation gives CASSAASGSYEQYF.

As concerns this clonotype: The junction and the germline gene differ at one end; a read error may be behind it. V gene TRBV12-3 or TRBV12-4 combines with J gene TRBJ1-6; possibly TRBD1 for D (6 bases). The CDR3 covers 15 residues. In DNA, the CDR3 is TGTGCCAGCACTTTACAGGGACCTTTTAATTCACCCCTCCACTTT. The encoded protein is CASTLQGPFNSPLHF.

This clonotype was counted many times. This chain joins TRBV7-9 and TRBJ2-5; 7 bases fit TRBD2. The junction had 5 bases not matched to a gene; V was cut back by 7 bases and J by 0 bases. CDR1 is SEHNR and CDR2 is FQNEAQ in the germline V gene (reference sequence). The length of the CDR3 is 14 residues. CDR3 residues: CASTSGAYQETQYF. The CDR3 nucleotides are TGTGCCAGCACGAGCGGGGCCTACCAAGAGACCCAGTACTTC.

This clonotype was seen ten or more times. This chain connects TRBV20-1 to TRBJ2-1; 8 positions agree with TRBD2. From germline, CDR1 is DFQATT and CDR2 SNEGSKA (reference sequence). The CDR3 is 15 residues long. Trimming removed 1 base from V and 3 bases from J; junction bases left unmatched: 5. CDR3 bases: TGCAGTGCTAGAGCCAGCGGGGGCCACTACAATGAGCAGTTCTTC. Translated, it gives CSARASGGHYNEQFF.

This clonotype turned up a few times. One base away lies a much larger clone, so this may be a sequencing read error. J is TRBJ2-6 and V is TRBV5-6; tentatively, D is TRBD1 or TRBD2 (5 bases each). Germline-derived CDR1 and CDR2 are SGHDT and YYEEEE. This CDR3 spans 14 amino acids. For the CDR3, the DNA is TGTGCCAACAGCTTGGGGGTCGGGGCCAACGTCCTGACTTTC. Amino acids: CANSLGVGANVLTF.